These 19 T cell receptor beta chains share one sample of origin, sequenced in a study of cytomegalovirus exposure and HLA in healthy donors. Primers included in the PCR were 60 Vbeta and 13 Jbeta primers. Libraries were prepared by immunoSEQ multiplex PCR; TCRdb keeps only in-frame clonotypes and omits some of them. Seen here are 160,000 or so clones, around 83% observed once, and the top ten hold 8.5%. The specimen was PBMCs. The source of these receptors is a male donor in good health and CMV-seropositive.

CDR3 sequence reads: CASSPELAGAYEQYF. CDR3 bases: TGTGCCAGCAGCCCCGAGCTAGCGGGAGCCTACGAGCAGTACTTC. This chain uses TRBV11-2 with TRBJ2-7; 10 nucleotides line up with TRBD2. V shed 5 bases and J 2 bases; nucleotides not matched to a gene: 6. This CDR3 region has 15 residues. CDR1 and CDR2 from the germline V gene are SGHAT and FQNNGV. The full variable domain, rest sourced from reference TRBV11-2 and TRBJ2-7, is EAGVAQSPRYKIIEKRQSVAFWCNPISGHATLYWYQQILGQGPKLLIQFQNNGVVDDSQLPKDRFSAERLKGVDSTLKIQPAKLEDSAVYLCASSPELAGAYEQYFGPGTRLTVT.

This rearrangement joins TRBV7-9 to TRBJ1-2; D is undetermined. The CDR3 extends over 13 amino acids. Germline CDR1 is SEHNR and CDR2 is FQNEAQ (reference sequence). V was pared by 0 bases and J by 10 bases, with 12 bases between. CDR3 DNA sequence: TGTGCCAGCAGCTTAGCACAGTTACGTTACTACACCTTC. Its protein product is CASSLAQLRYYTF.

The chain recombines TRBV7-2 with TRBJ1-1; 12 bases are shared with TRBD1. Germline trimming cut 3 bases from V and 7 bases from J; bases unmatched to any gene: 6. The CDR3 runs to 15 residues. Germline CDR1 is SGHTA and CDR2 is FQGNSA. CDR3 region: CASSFRDRGLGEAFF. The CDR3 nucleotides read TGTGCCAGCAGCTTCCGGGACAGGGGGCTAGGTGAAGCTTTCTTT. The variable domain in full, completed from reference TRBV7-2 and TRBJ1-1, reads GAGVSQSPSNKVTEKGKDVELRCDPISGHTALYWYRQSLGQGLEFLIYFQGNSAPDKSGLPSDRFSAERTGGSVSTLTIQRTQQEDSAVYLCASSFRDRGLGEAFFGQGTRLTVV.

This clone appeared a single time. This rearrangement joins TRBV10-1 to TRBJ2-7, with D perhaps matching TRBD2 (6 bases). The V gene's germline CDR1 is WNHNN and CDR2 SYGVQD (reference sequence). Trimming stripped 10 bases from V and 3 bases from J, with 16 bases between. This CDR3 is 13 amino acids long. This CDR3 reads CATPPGERYEQYF. CDR3 nucleotide sequence: TGCGCCACCCCCCCGGGGGAGCGCTACGAGCAGTACTTC.

This sequence joins TRBV13 and TRBJ1-6, with 7 bases matching TRBD1. Germline CDR1 and CDR2: PRHDT and FYEKMQ (reference sequence). With 3 bases clipped from V and 10 bases from J, the junction kept 3 bases outside the gene matches. CDR3 length: 13 residues. In DNA form, the CDR3 reads TGTGCCAGCAGCTTCGACAGGGACTCACCCCTCCACTTT. It encodes CASSFDRDSPLHF.

CDR3 sequence reads: CASSLTRGNTEAFF. CDR3 sequence (DNA): TGTGCCAGCAGCTTGACCAGGGGGAACACTGAAGCTTTCTTT. The chain recombines TRBV5-4 with TRBJ1-1; possible D gene TRBD1, 6 bases. V lost 1 base, J lost 1 base, and 8 bases lay in between. The CDR3 is 14 residues long. Germline-derived CDR1 and CDR2 are SGHNT and YYREEE (reference sequence). The whole variable domain, filled in from reference TRBV5-4 and TRBJ1-1, reads ETGVTQSPTHLIKTRGQQVTLRCSSQSGHNTVSWYQQALGQGPQFIFQYYREEENGRGNFPPRFSGLQFPNYSSELNVNALELDDSALYLCASSLTRGNTEAFFGQGTRLTVV.

The J gene is TRBJ2-2, the V gene TRBV5-4; 8 positions match TRBD2. Germline loops: CDR1 SGHNT, CDR2 YYREEE (reference sequence). V lost 7 bases and J lost 4; bases outside the gene matches: 9. CDR3 length: 15 amino acids. CDR3 residues: CASQSVAGLTGELFF. CDR3 DNA sequence: TGTGCCAGCCAGTCGGTAGCGGGGCTCACCGGGGAGCTGTTTTTT.

The chain joins TRBV19 to TRBJ1-5; maybe TRBD1 (6 bases). This CDR3 is 16 amino acids long. Germline CDR1 is LNHDA and CDR2 is SQIVND (reference sequence). V lost 2 bases to trimming and J lost 4 bases, with 15 bases between them. CDR3 nucleotides: TGTGCCAGTAGTATATTCGGGCAGGGGTTTAATCAGCCCCAGCATTTT. As protein: CASSIFGQGFNQPQHF.

The V and J genes are TRBV19 and TRBJ2-1; perhaps TRBD1 as D (6 bases). This CDR3 comprises 17 residues. V was clipped by 5 bases and J by 0 bases, with 17 bases between them. Germline loops: CDR1 LNHDA, CDR2 SQIVND (reference sequence). CDR3: CASSHLQGPGSYNEQFF. Written as DNA, the CDR3 is TGTGCCAGTAGTCACCTCCAGGGGCCAGGCTCCTACAATGAGCAGTTCTTC.

The chain is built from TRBV19 and TRBJ2-5, with 12 bases matching TRBD1. The V gene's germline CDR1 is LNHDA and CDR2 SQIVND (reference sequence). This CDR3 contains 14 residues. V trimming: 10 bases; J trimming: 9 bases; junction bases outside the gene matches: 12. The CDR3 nucleotides read TGTGCCAACTGCCGGGACAGGGGGCTTGCCGCCCAGTACTTC. This translates into CANCRDRGLAAQYF.

This rearrangement joins TRBV7-9 to TRBJ1-1; D call uncertain. The CDR3 runs 12 residues. Germline values: CDR1 SEHNR, CDR2 FQNEAQ (reference sequence). Between the trimmed V and J ends, which lost 5 bases and 7 bases, there was a span of 11 bases. The CDR3 here is CASSRNSFEAFF. The CDR3 DNA follows: TGTGCCAGCAGCCGTAACAGTTTTGAAGCTTTCTTT.

This chain joins TRBV7-9 and TRBJ2-7; 7 nucleotides match TRBD1. Germline CDR1 and CDR2: SEHNR and FQNEAQ (reference sequence). This CDR3 has 14 residues. The trim removed 5 bases at V and 3 bases at J, leaving 7 bases unmatched. CDR3 in amino acids: CASSPWDSLYEQYF. The CDR3, as DNA: TGTGCCAGCAGCCCGTGGGACAGCCTCTACGAGCAGTACTTC.

The chain carries TRBV5-1 and TRBJ2-2; 10 bases map to TRBD1. The length of the CDR3 is 15 residues. Germline values: CDR1 SGHRS, CDR2 YFSETQ. Unmatched junction bases numbered 5, after V lost 3 bases and J lost 6 bases. The CDR3 DNA reads as TGCGCCAGCAGCTCCGCCGGGACAGGGGCCGGGGAGCTGTTTTTT. Its protein product is CASSSAGTGAGELFF.

The genes are TRBV6-6 and TRBJ1-3; D call uncertain. V lost 3 bases and J lost 0, with 6 bases in between. The CDR3 totals 14 residues. Germline V gene lookup returns CDR1 MNHNY and CDR2 SVGAGI (reference sequence). In DNA, the CDR3 is TGTGCCAGCAGTTATGGGAGCTCTGGAAACACCATATATTTT. It specifies CASSYGSSGNTIYF.

The rearrangement joins TRBV30 to TRBJ1-1; possibly TRBD1 for D (5 bases). This CDR3 is built from 14 residues. CDR1 is GTSNPN, CDR2 SVGIG, per germline (reference sequence). V lost 3 bases to trimming and J lost 2 bases, with 13 bases between them. The CDR3 nucleotides read TGTGCCTGGAGACGACAGCATTTCAACACTGAAGCTTTCTTT. Translating it yields CAWRRQHFNTEAFF.

J is TRBJ2-7 and V is TRBV7-9, with 7 bases identical to TRBD2. This CDR3 is built from 15 residues. Germline V gene sequence: CDR1 SEHNR, CDR2 FQNEAQ (reference sequence). Trimming at V came to 4 bases and at J to 2 bases, leaving 8 bases not matched to a gene. The DNA for the CDR3 is TGTGCCAGCAGCTCGGGTGCGGGAGCGCCCTACGAGCAGTACTTC. Amino acids: CASSSGAGAPYEQYF.

The chain couples TRBV10-2 to TRBJ1-2, with D unresolved. The ends were cut back, 9 bases at V and 3 bases at J, with 14 bases in the middle. CDR3 length equals 13 residues. Germline CDR1 reads WSHSY; CDR2 reads SAAADI. CDR3 in amino acids: CASHQVGDYGYTF. CDR3 sequence (DNA): TGCGCCAGTCACCAGGTCGGGGACTATGGCTACACCTTC.

This rearrangement joins TRBV28 to TRBJ2-7; D gene unclear. The V gene's germline CDR1 is MDHEN and CDR2 SYDVKM. Trimming shortened V by 4 bases and J by 5 bases, and 24 bases separated the two germline ends. CDR3 size: 17 residues. CDR3 nucleotide sequence: TGTGCCAGCAGTTCCCTCATAAAGTGGAGTTCATCCCACGAGCAGTACTTC. This translates into CASSSLIKWSSSHEQYF.

The chain carries TRBV19 and TRBJ1-5; D remains unclear. CDR3 length: 16 residues. CDR1 is LNHDA and CDR2 is SQIVND in the germline V gene (reference sequence). V shed 1 base and J shed 7 bases, with 17 bases lying between them. In DNA, the CDR3 is TGTGCCAGTAGTATAGTTCAGTTAAGACGGGGACAGCCCCAGCATTTT. This sequence encodes CASSIVQLRRGQPQHF.